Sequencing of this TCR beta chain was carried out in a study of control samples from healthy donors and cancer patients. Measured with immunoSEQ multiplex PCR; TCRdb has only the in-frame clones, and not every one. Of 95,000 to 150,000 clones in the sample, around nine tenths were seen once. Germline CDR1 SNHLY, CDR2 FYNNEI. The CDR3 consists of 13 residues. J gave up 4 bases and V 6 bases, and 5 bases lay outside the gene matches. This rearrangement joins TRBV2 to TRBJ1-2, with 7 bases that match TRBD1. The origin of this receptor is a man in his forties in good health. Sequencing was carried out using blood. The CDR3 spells CASRVQGSYGYTF. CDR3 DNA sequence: TGTGCCAGCAGGGTACAGGGGAGCTATGGCTACACCTTC.